This TCR beta chain emerged from a study of patients and donors after allogeneic stem cell transplantation. TCRdb re-analysed the RT-PCR reads in MiXCR, keeping a single row per CDR3 protein. The data show 410,000 or so distinct CDR3 sequences, more than 15% seen once. CDR1 and CDR2 from the germline V gene are SGHRS and YFSETQ. This CDR3 spans 11 amino acids. The V gene is TRBV5-1, the J gene TRBJ1-1; no definite D call. This receptor was obtained from a human donor who was either an allogeneic HSCT recipient or a stem cell or donor lymphocyte infusion donor (not recorded which). It is not recorded whose cells these are; they may come from a transplant donor. The specimen was blood, either unsorted or a sorted T cell fraction (not recorded which). In nucleotides, the CDR3 is TGCGCGAGAAAGGAGAACACTGAAGCTTTCTTT. Translation: CARKENTEAFF.